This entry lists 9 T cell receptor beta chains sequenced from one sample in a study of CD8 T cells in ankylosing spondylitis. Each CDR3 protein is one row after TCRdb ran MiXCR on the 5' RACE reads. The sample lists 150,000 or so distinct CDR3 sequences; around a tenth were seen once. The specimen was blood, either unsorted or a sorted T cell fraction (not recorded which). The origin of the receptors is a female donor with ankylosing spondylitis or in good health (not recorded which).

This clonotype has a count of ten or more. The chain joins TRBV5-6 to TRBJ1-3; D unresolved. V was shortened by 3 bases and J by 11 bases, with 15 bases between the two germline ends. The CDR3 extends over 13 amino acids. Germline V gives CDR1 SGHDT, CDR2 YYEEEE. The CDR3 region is CASSWVRAEPIYF. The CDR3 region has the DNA TGTGCCAGCAGCTGGGTGCGGGCCGAGCCCATATATTTT.

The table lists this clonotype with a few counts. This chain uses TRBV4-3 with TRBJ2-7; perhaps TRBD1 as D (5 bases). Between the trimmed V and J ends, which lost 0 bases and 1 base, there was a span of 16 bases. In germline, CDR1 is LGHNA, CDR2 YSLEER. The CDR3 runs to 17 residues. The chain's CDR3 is CASSQDQGRGTSYEQYF. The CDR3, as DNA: TGCGCCAGCAGCCAAGATCAAGGAAGGGGTACTTCCTACGAGCAGTACTTC.

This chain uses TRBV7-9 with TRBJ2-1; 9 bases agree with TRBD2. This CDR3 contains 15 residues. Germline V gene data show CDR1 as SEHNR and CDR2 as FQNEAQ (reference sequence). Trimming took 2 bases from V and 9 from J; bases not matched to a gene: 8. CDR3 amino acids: CASSLNGGRASEQFF. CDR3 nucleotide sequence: TGTGCCAGCAGCTTAAACGGCGGGAGGGCCTCTGAGCAGTTCTTC.

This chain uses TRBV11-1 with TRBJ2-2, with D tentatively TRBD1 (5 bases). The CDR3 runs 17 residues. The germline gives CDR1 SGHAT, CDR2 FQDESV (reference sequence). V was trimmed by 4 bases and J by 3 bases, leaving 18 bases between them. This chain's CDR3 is CASSSPTDLSYTGELFF. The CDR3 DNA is TGTGCCAGCAGCTCTCCGACAGACCTGTCTTACACCGGGGAGCTGTTTTTT.

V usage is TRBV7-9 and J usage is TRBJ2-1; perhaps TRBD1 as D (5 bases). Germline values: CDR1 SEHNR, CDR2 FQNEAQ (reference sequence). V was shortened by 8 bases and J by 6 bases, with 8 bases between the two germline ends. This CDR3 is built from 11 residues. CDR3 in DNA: TGTGCCAGCCCCCAGGGCAATGAGCAGTTCTTC. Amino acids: CASPQGNEQFF.

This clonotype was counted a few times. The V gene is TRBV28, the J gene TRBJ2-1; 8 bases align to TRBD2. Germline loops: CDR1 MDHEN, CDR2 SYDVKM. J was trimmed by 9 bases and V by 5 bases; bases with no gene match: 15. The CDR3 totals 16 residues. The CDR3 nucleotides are TGTGCCAGCAGTGTCCCCATAGCGGGACTAGGGATTGAGCAGTTCTTC. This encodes CASSVPIAGLGIEQFF.

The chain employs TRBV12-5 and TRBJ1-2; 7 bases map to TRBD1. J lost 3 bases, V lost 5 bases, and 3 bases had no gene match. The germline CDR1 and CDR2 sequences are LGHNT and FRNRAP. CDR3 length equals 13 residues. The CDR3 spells CASGPDRDYGYTF. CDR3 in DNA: TGTGCTAGTGGTCCAGACAGGGACTATGGCTACACCTTC.

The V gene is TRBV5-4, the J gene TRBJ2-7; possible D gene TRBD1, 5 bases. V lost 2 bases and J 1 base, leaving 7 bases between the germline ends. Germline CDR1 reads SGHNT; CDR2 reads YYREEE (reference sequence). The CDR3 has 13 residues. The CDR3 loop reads CASSFYRSYEQYF. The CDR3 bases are TGTGCCAGCAGCTTTTACAGGTCCTACGAGCAGTACTTC.

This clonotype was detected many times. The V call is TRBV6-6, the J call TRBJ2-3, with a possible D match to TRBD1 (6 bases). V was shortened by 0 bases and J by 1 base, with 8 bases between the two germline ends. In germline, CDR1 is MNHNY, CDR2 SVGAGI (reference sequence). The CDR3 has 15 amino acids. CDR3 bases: TGTGCCAGCAGTTACTCGAACAGGGGCACAGATACGCAGTATTTT. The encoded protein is CASSYSNRGTDTQYF.